Listed here is a single T cell receptor beta chain. This clone occurred once. This receptor's antigen is unknown. The input lacks base qualities; no much larger clone sits a single base away. The data belong to a study of T cell responses to AZD1222 COVID-19 vaccine (dated by TCRdb to the early 2020s). Regarding the complete study: A total of 233 trial participants underwent TCR sequencing, of whom 207 had received two doses of AZD1222 and about 25 had received two doses of the MenACWY control vaccine. Trial participants were enrolled by age into 18-55, 56-69 and 70-plus year subgroups, with roughly 150, 30 and 60 TCR-sequenced participants respectively. General conclusions and limits of the study: Reportedly, almost half of the unique spike-specific TCRs recognized epitopes lying outside the regions that are mutated in the B.1.351 and B.1.1.7 variants. After two AZD1222 doses, spike-specific TCR breadth and depth were significantly higher than at day 0 and than in MenACWY recipients. In the small 56-69-year group, the increase in depth fell short of significance, most likely because of low power. Most participants were white British and females outnumbered males, and the authors suggested that clonal diversity may have been underestimated. Because no day 14 peak-response samples were available, the repertoires could be characterized only after the peak T cell response. Conclusions about previously exposed vaccinees were limited because only a handful of AZD1222 recipients were SARS-CoV-2 seropositive at baseline. The vaccine-associated CD4 TCRs covered the entire spike protein, and the dominant responses fell in regions 160-218 and 743-854.

Interpreted using the paper, the time point label stands for: about 28 days (+/-7) after the second vaccine dose. AZD1222 recipients with second doses at about 4 weeks or about 12 weeks were pooled, because spike-specific TCR depth and breadth did not differ between schedules. Vaccinee samples were obtained from the UK trials COV001 and COV002, which included a single-blind randomized controlled phase 2/3 trial of AZD1222 (ChAdOx1 nCoV-19) in healthy adults. For TCRbeta chain sequencing, PBMC samples from trial participants were taken at day 0 and at day 28 after the second dose. V drops 4 bases and J drops 2 bases, leaving 16 bases in between. Reading the germline V gene gives CDR1 SGHTA and CDR2 FQGTGA. Including the terminal cysteine and phenylalanine, the CDR3 comprises 16 residues. The entry retains the CDR3 DNA only, 48 bases that are in frame from base 1. The CDR3 regions of human TCRbeta chains were subjected to immunosequencing. As for the authors' bioinformatics: Repertoire TCRs were matched against a reference library of SARS-CoV-2-specific TCRs generated with the MIRA antigen-specificity platform. Breadth was defined as the fraction of unique TCRs that were SARS-CoV-2-associated. Depth was defined as the fraction of total T cells that were SARS-CoV-2-associated. Using the MIRA data, every spike-specific TCR was mapped to the spike region that the TCR reacted to and assigned to either a CD4 or a CD8 class. Log10-transformed breadth and depth values were compared by one-way ANOVA with Sidak's multiple comparisons tests. Not all clones reach the TCRdb copy of this immuneACCESS table, which keeps in-frame sequences only. Checked studies attribute under half of the gap to unresolved V genes and leave the rest unexplained. V, J and clone size are taken as reported in that table, and D and trimming were inferred from the DNA itself. The sample table records some 110,000 clones; 85% to 90% of these occur just once. The top ten clonotypes cover 4.4% of the sample.

Sequencing was performed on peripheral blood, taken 28 days after the second AZD1222 dose. The sequence was obtained from an adult who received the AZD1222 COVID-19 vaccine. The chain links TRBV7-3 with TRBJ2-3, with the D call tentatively TRBD1 or TRBD2, each fitting 6 bases. The encoded CDR3 is CASSSRKGGDTDTQYF. DNA sequence: TGTGCCAGCAGCTCGCGCAAGGGGGGAGACACAGATACGCAGTATTTT.